One sample yielded the 10 T cell receptor beta chains listed below, sequenced in a study of blood T cell repertoires in COVID-19. Only in-frame clones appear in the TCRdb table, and some are missing; sequencing was by immunoSEQ multiplex PCR. This table holds 200,000 to 300,000 clones, over 80% found once. The sample was peripheral blood. Every receptor here comes from a young man who had recovered from COVID-19.

The chain combines TRBV5-1 with TRBJ2-6, with D possibly matching TRBD1 (5 bases). V dropped 5 bases and J dropped 1 base, with 7 bases sitting between them. The CDR3 covers 14 residues. Germline V gene sequence: CDR1 SGHRS, CDR2 YFSETQ. CDR3 nucleotide sequence: TGCGCCAGCAGAAAGGGGTCTGGGGCCAACGTCCTGACTTTC. The encoded protein is CASRKGSGANVLTF.

J is TRBJ2-7 and V is TRBV5-6, with TRBD2 as a possible D gene (5 bases). From germline, CDR1 is SGHDT and CDR2 YYEEEE. Trimming pared 3 bases from V and 6 bases from J, leaving 22 bases between. The CDR3 has 16 residues. The CDR3 spells CASSSDYPSRVREQYV. In DNA, the CDR3 is TGTGCCAGCAGCTCCGACTACCCCTCGAGGGTCCGCGAGCAGTACGTC.

The genes are TRBV2 and TRBJ2-5; 7 nucleotides agree with TRBD2. V lost 7 bases to trimming and J lost 1 base; unmatched junction nucleotides: 9. The germline gives CDR1 SNHLY, CDR2 FYNNEI. CDR3 length equals 15 residues. The DNA for the CDR3 is TGTGCCAGCAAAAAGTTAGCGGGCCTCCAAGAGACCCAGTACTTC. This codes for CASKKLAGLQETQYF.

The chain carries TRBV27 and TRBJ2-1, with 9 bases that match TRBD2. V was clipped by 6 bases and J by 7 bases; unmatched bases: 13. The V gene's germline CDR1 is MNHEY and CDR2 SMNVEV (reference sequence). This CDR3 spans 16 amino acids. The CDR3 spells CASSILRLAGKNEQFF. DNA of the CDR3: TGTGCCAGCAGCATCCTAAGGCTAGCGGGAAAAAATGAGCAGTTCTTC.

The chain couples TRBV5-1 to TRBJ2-5; TRBD1 might be the D (5 bases). V was clipped by 4 bases and J by 2 bases, with 9 bases between them. Germline V CDR1 and CDR2: SGHRS, YFSETQ. CDR3 length: 13 amino acids. The CDR3: CASSSQGQETQYF. As DNA, the CDR3 is TGCGCCAGCAGCAGCCAGGGTCAAGAGACCCAGTACTTC.

V is TRBV29-1 and J is TRBJ2-3; possible D gene TRBD2, 7 bases. The CDR3 runs 14 residues. Germline V gives CDR1 SQVTM, CDR2 ANQGSEA. The germline V and J ends were trimmed by 3 bases and 2 bases, with 12 bases remaining between them. For the CDR3, the DNA is TGCAGCGTTGAGGGGGGGGGCCACACAGATACGCAGTATTTT. Translated: CSVEGGGHTDTQYF.

The J gene is TRBJ1-6, the V gene TRBV28, with D unclear. CDR3 size: 20 residues. Per the germline V gene, CDR1 is MDHEN and CDR2 is SYDVKM. The V and J ends lost 7 bases and 0 bases respectively, with 25 bases between them. CDR3 protein: CASITNPGRALSSYNSPLHF. CDR3 DNA sequence: TGTGCCAGCATCACCAACCCGGGTCGAGCCTTAAGCTCCTATAATTCACCCCTCCACTTT.

As regards this clone: Other DNA sequences from this sample encode an identical CDR3 as well. V usage is TRBV28 and J usage is TRBJ1-5; tentative D call: TRBD1 (5 bases). V dropped 6 bases and J dropped 2 bases, with 11 bases sitting between them. Per the germline V gene, CDR1 is MDHEN and CDR2 is SYDVKM. The CDR3 runs to 14 residues. CDR3 DNA sequence: TGTGCCAGCAGCGGAGGGACCGGCAATCAGCCCCAGCATTTT. Protein sequence: CASSGGTGNQPQHF.

The V call is TRBV9, the J call TRBJ2-3, with 7 bases fitting TRBD2. V lost 4 bases and J lost 4; bases outside the gene matches: 12. The CDR3 extends over 16 amino acids. The germline gives CDR1 SGDLS, CDR2 YYNGEE. The CDR3 sequence is CASSPREGLFADTQYF. In DNA form, the CDR3 reads TGTGCCAGCAGCCCGAGGGAGGGTCTATTCGCAGATACGCAGTATTTT. Looking up the rest from reference TRBV9 and TRBJ2-3 gives the full variable domain: DSGVTQTPKHLITATGQRVTLRCSPRSGDLSVYWYQQSLDQGLQFLIQYYNGEERAKGNILERFSAQQFPDLHSELNLSSLELGDSALYFCASSPREGLFADTQYFGPGTRLTVL.

As for this clone: At one of its ends the junction is not consistent with the germline gene, which may arise from a read error. The CDR3: CASSKGGGNQPQHF. The CDR3 nucleotides are TGTGCCAGTAGCAAAGGAGGGGGCAACCAGCCCCAGCATTTT. The V and J genes are TRBV19 and TRBJ1-5; 7 nucleotides align to TRBD1. The CDR3 is made up of 14 amino acids. Germline CDR1 reads LNHDA; CDR2 reads SQIVND (reference sequence).